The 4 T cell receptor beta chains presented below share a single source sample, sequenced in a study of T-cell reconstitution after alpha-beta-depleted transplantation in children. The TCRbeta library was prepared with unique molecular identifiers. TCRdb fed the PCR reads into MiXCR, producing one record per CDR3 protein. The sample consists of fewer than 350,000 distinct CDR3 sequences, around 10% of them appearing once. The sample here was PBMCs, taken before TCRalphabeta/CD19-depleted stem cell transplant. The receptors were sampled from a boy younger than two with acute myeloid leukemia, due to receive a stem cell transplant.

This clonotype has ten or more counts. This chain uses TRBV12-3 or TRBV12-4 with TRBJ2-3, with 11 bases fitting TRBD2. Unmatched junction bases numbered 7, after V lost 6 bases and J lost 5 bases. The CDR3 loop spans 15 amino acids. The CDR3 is CASRIAGGQRDTQYF. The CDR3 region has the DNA TGTGCCAGCAGAATAGCGGGGGGGCAGAGAGATACGCAGTATTTT.

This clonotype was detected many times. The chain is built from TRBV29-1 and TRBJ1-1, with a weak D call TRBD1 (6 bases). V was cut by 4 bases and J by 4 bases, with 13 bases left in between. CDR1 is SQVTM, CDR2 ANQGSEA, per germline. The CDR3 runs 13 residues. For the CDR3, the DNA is TGCAGCGTTGGAAACGACAGGTTCACTGAAGCTTTCTTT. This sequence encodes CSVGNDRFTEAFF.

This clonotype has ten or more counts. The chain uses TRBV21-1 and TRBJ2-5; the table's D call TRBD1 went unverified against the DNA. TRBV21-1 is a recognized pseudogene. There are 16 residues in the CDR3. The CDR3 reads CASSSGTGGLQETQYF. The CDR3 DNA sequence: TGTGCCAGCAGCTCCGGGACAGGGGGACTCCAAGAGACCCAGTACTTC.

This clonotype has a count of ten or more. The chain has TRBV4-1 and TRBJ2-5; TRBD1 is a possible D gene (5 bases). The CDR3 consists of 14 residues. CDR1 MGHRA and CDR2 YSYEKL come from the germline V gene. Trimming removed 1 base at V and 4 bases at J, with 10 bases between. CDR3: CASSQVVQGETQYF. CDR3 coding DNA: TGCGCCAGCAGCCAAGTGGTGCAGGGAGAGACCCAGTACTTC.